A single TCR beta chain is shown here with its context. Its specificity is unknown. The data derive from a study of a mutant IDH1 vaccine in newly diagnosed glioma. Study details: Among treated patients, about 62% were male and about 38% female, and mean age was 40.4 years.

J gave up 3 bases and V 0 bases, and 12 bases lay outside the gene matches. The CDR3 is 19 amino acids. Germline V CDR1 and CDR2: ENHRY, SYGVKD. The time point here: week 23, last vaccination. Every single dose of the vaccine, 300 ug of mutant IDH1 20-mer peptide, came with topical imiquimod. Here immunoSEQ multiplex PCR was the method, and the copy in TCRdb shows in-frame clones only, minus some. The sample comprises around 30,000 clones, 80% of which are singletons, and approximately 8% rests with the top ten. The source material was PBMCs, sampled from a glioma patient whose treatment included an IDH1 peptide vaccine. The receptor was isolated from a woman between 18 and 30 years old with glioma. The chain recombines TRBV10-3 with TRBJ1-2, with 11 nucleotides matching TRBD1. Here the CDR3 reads CAISESKIRGTGGDYGYTF. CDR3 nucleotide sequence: TGTGCCATCAGTGAGTCGAAAATTCGGGGGACAGGGGGAGACTATGGCTACACCTTC.